This T cell receptor beta chain was captured by sequencing in a study of human T cells and chemical hapten exposure. Whole-study context: Throughout the approximately 24-week study, diphenylcyclopropenone was applied weekly to the patients' scalps.

TCRdb independently ran MiXCR on the RACE reads; one entry per CDR3 protein. The repertoire holds 380,000 or so distinct CDR3 sequences, with approximately 5% as singletons. Sample time point: patch test 1, 2 weeks after DPC sensitization. Treatment of the sample: therapeutic diphenylcyclopropenone sensitization with weekly scalp DPC. This clonotype was seen many times. Germline CDR1 is MNHNY and CDR2 is SVGAGI (reference sequence). Germline trimming cut 10 bases from V and 7 bases from J; bases unmatched to any gene: 6. The CDR3 sequence is 12 residues long. The sequencing used whole blood, collected in connection with sensitization to the hapten diphenylcyclopropenone (DPC). V gene TRBV6-6 combines with J gene TRBJ2-2; 7 nucleotides match TRBD1. This receptor was taken from a woman aged 50 to 65 with alopecia areata. Some clones in this sample may be carry-over from other donors' samples. The DNA for the CDR3 is TGTGCCACTACAGGGGCAGGCGGGGAGCTGTTTTTT. It specifies CATTGAGGELFF.